The 10 T cell receptor beta chains reported below all come from one sample, sequenced in a study of blood T cell repertoires in COVID-19 (TCRdb year 2020). Receptor amplification or capture employed the immunoSEQ multiplex PCR assay. The source is immuneACCESS, and TCRdb retained only in-frame sequences with V and J called. Part of the clones is not carried over; for the studies checked, unresolved V genes explain less than half of this, and the remainder is unexplained. In all, the sample holds hundreds of thousands of clones, and 86% of those were seen once. Roughly 1.9% of the sample goes to the ten largest clones. The source material was peripheral blood. These receptors originate from a young woman who had recovered from COVID-19.

The rearrangement links TRBV15 to TRBJ2-5, with D possibly TRBD2 on 5 matching bases. This CDR3 spans 15 amino acids. V gave up 0 bases and J gave up 2 bases, with 10 bases separating them. Germline CDR1 is LNHNV and CDR2 is YYDKDF (reference sequence). CDR3 protein: CATSRDRTLQETQYF. The CDR3 DNA is TGTGCCACCAGCAGAGATCGGACTTTACAAGAGACCCAGTACTTC.

This clone was picked up many times. The V gene is TRBV5-1, the J gene TRBJ1-1; no clear D. Trimming left V 4 bases short and J 1 base short, with 11 bases between. This CDR3 region has 14 residues. CDR1 SGHRS and CDR2 YFSETQ come from the germline V gene. The CDR3 coding sequence is TGCGCCAGCAGCCAACTACAAACGAACACTGAAGCTTTCTTT. This translates into CASSQLQTNTEAFF.

The V gene is TRBV5-6, the J gene TRBJ2-7; unclear D gene. Between the trimmed V and J ends, which lost 4 bases and 1 base, there was a span of 9 bases. CDR3 length: 13 residues. Germline-derived CDR1 and CDR2 are SGHDT and YYEEEE. CDR3 DNA sequence: TGTGCCAGCAGCCTATCGTCTTCCTACGAGCAGTACTTC. Translating gives CASSLSSSYEQYF. Combining the CDR3 with reference TRBV5-6 and TRBJ2-7 gives the whole variable domain DAGVTQSPTHLIKTRGQQVTLRCSPKSGHDTVSWYQQALGQGPQFIFQYYEEEERQRGNFPDRFSGHQFPNYSSELNVNALLLGDSALYLCASSLSSSYEQYFGPGTRLTVT.

This clone has a handful of counts. V is TRBV24-1 and J is TRBJ2-3; perhaps TRBD1 as D (5 bases). V was trimmed by 0 bases and J by 0 bases, leaving 6 bases between them. This CDR3 region has 15 residues. Germline assignment: CDR1 KGHDR and CDR2 SFDVKD. The CDR3 sequence is CATSDLRGSTDTQYF. Written as DNA, the CDR3 is TGTGCCACCAGTGATTTGAGGGGTAGCACAGATACGCAGTATTTT.

V usage is TRBV4-3 and J usage is TRBJ2-2; 8 bases fit TRBD1. V trimming: 3 bases; J trimming: 4 bases; junction bases outside the gene matches: 4. CDR3 length: 15 residues. CDR1 is LGHNA and CDR2 is YSLEER in the germline V gene. CDR3 amino acids: CASSQDRVGTGELFF. CDR3 nucleotides: TGCGCCAGCAGCCAGGACAGGGTGGGCACCGGGGAGCTGTTTTTT.

V and J are TRBV5-1 and TRBJ2-7, with 10 bases lining up with TRBD1. CDR3 size: 15 residues. After removal of 3 bases from V and 5 bases from J, the junction contained 8 bases not matched to a gene. Germline CDR1 reads SGHRS; CDR2 reads YFSETQ. CDR3 in amino acids: CASSWTGTGENEQYF. In DNA, the CDR3 is TGCGCCAGCAGCTGGACCGGGACAGGGGAGAACGAGCAGTACTTC.

This clone was detected a few times. This specimen includes other DNA sequences encoding the same CDR3. The rearrangement uses TRBV6-1 and TRBJ1-4, with 7 bases matching TRBD1. The V gene's germline CDR1 is MNHNS and CDR2 SASEGT. J lost 7 bases, V lost 1 base, and 3 bases had no gene match. The CDR3 extends over 14 amino acids. CDR3 region: CASSEGQGFEKLFF. The CDR3 DNA follows: TGTGCCAGCAGTGAAGGACAGGGTTTTGAAAAACTGTTTTTT.

This chain connects TRBV7-6 to TRBJ2-1, with 11 bases aligning to TRBD2. This CDR3 is built from 15 residues. CDR1 is SGHVS, CDR2 FNYEAQ, per germline. V lost 5 bases, J lost 8 bases, and 8 bases stayed unmatched. CDR3 sequence: CASSPLAGGPDEQFF. The CDR3 nucleotides read TGTGCCAGCAGCCCCTTAGCGGGAGGGCCCGATGAGCAGTTCTTC.

The chain couples TRBV9 to TRBJ2-7; 14 bases align to TRBD2. V gave up 3 bases and J gave up 7 bases; unmatched junction bases: 6. The CDR3 spans 15 residues. Germline values: CDR1 SGDLS, CDR2 YYNGEE. CDR3 loop: CASSGGLAGGEEQYF. DNA for the CDR3: TGTGCCAGCAGCGGCGGACTAGCGGGAGGAGAAGAGCAGTACTTC.

This sequence joins TRBV18 and TRBJ2-2; D is possibly TRBD1 (5 bases). The CDR3 sequence is 16 residues long. From germline, CDR1 is KGHSH and CDR2 LQKENI. Trimming took off 2 bases at V and 0 bases at J, with 10 bases between the two ends. CDR3 protein: CASSPIAGSNTGELFF. CDR3 DNA sequence: TGTGCCAGCTCACCAATCGCAGGGTCGAACACCGGGGAGCTGTTTTTT.